The clone carrying this TCR beta chain occurred many times. Its antigen is unknown. TCRdb re-called the 5' RACE reads through MiXCR, storing one row per CDR3 protein. Of about 300,000 distinct CDR3 sequences detected, under 14% appear once; the ten largest clones hold about 10%. CDR1 and CDR2 (germline): SGHVS, FNYEAQ. Trimming cost V 0 bases and J 5 bases, with 19 bases left between them. CDR3 size: 18 residues. The sample belongs to a study of CD8 T cells in ankylosing spondylitis. Study-wide findings and caveats: Several highly homologous variants formed a TCR beta motif that appeared characteristic of ankylosing spondylitis blood.

Sequencing was carried out using blood, either unsorted or a sorted T cell fraction (not recorded which). The receptor comes from a female donor with ankylosing spondylitis or in good health (not recorded which). This chain joins TRBV7-6 and TRBJ2-2; perhaps TRBD1 as D (6 bases). The CDR3 DNA is TGTGCCAGCAGCTTAGCTGGTGTGGGGGCTACAAGGACCGGGGAGCTGTTTTTT. The encoded protein is CASSLAGVGATRTGELFF.